This entry concerns a single T cell receptor beta chain. The antigen is unknown. A library of TCRbeta sequences, prepared with unique molecular identifiers, was generated. TCRdb used MiXCR to reprocess the PCR reads, holding one entry per CDR3 protein. Among around 100,000 distinct CDR3 sequences listed, around 10% were seen once. This specimen belongs to a study of T-cell reconstitution after alpha-beta-depleted transplantation in children. Findings and caveats of the study: Elevated TCRbeta diversity at day 60 was traced, in some patients, to surviving recipient T cells and thymic progenitors. Once a year had passed after transplant, T-cell counts and diversity came mostly from newly produced T cells. Several hundred expanded graft clones reportedly gave rise to the alpha-beta T cells present about two months after transplant.

The CDR3 runs to 13 residues. V lost 4 bases and J 8 bases, leaving 14 bases between the germline ends. Germline CDR1 is SGHVS and CDR2 is FQNEAQ. Sample: PBMCs, taken before TCRalphabeta/CD19-depleted stem cell transplant. The rearrangement links TRBV7-8 to TRBJ1-2; no clear D gene. This receptor was obtained from a boy between 2 and 15 years old with acute lymphoblastic leukemia, due to receive a stem cell transplant. CDR3 DNA sequence: TGTGCCAGCAGCTCCAACAGCGATCGAGGCTACACCTTC. Translation gives CASSSNSDRGYTF.